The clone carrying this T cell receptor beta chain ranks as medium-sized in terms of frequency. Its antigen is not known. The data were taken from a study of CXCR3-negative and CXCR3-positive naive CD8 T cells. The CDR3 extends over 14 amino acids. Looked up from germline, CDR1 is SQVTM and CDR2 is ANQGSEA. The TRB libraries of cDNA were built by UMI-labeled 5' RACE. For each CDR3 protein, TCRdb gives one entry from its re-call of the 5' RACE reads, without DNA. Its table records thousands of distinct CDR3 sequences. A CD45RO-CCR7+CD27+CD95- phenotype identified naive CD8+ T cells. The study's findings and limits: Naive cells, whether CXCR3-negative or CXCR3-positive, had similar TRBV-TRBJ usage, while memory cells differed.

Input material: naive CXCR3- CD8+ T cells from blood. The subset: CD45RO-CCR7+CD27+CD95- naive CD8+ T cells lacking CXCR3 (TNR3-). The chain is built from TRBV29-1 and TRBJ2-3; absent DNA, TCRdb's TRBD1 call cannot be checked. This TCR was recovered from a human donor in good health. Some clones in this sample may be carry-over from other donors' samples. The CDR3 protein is CSVPQGIGTDTQYF.